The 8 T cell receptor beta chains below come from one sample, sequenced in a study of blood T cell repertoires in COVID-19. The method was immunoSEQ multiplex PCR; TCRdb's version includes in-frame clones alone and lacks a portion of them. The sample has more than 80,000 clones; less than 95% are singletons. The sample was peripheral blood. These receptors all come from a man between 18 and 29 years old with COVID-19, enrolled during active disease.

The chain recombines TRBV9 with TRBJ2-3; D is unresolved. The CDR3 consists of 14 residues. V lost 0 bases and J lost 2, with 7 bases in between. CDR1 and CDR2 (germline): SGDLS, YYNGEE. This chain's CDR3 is CASSVAVHTDTQYF. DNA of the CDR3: TGTGCCAGCAGCGTAGCGGTTCACACAGATACGCAGTATTTT. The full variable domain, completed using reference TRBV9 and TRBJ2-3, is DSGVTQTPKHLITATGQRVTLRCSPRSGDLSVYWYQQSLDQGLQFLIQYYNGEERAKGNILERFSAQQFPDLHSELNLSSLELGDSALYFCASSVAVHTDTQYFGPGTRLTVL.

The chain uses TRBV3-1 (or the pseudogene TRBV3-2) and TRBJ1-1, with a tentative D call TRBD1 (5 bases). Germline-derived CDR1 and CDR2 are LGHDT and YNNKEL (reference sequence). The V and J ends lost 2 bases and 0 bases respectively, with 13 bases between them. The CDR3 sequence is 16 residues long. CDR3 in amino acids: CASSQTPGGMNTEAFF. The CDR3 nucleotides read TGTGCCAGCAGCCAAACCCCGGGGGGGATGAACACTGAAGCTTTCTTT.

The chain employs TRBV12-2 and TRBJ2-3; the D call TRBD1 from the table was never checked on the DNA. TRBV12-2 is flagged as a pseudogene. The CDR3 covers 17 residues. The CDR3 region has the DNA TGTGCAAGTCGCTTATCCTGGACAGGCAGTTTTTCAGATACGCAGTATTTT. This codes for CASRLSWTGSFSDTQYF.

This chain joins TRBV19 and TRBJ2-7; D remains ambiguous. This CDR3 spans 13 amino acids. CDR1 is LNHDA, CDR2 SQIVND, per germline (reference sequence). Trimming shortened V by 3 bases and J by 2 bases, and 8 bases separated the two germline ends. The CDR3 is CASSIRVPYEQYF. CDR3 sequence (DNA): TGTGCCAGTAGTATCCGGGTCCCCTACGAGCAGTACTTC.

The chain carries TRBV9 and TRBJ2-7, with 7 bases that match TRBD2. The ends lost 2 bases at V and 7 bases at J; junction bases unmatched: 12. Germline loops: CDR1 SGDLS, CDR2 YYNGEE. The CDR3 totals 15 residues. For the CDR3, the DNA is TGTGCCAGCAGCGTCGGGACTACTGCCTCGGGGGAGCAGTACTTC. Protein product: CASSVGTTASGEQYF.

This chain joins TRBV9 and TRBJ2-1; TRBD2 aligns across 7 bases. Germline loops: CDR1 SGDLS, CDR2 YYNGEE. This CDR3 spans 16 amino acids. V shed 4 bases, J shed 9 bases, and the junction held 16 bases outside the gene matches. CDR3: CASSTTLIAGRVEQFF. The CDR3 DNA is TGTGCCAGCAGCACAACTTTAATAGCGGGCCGGGTTGAGCAGTTCTTC.

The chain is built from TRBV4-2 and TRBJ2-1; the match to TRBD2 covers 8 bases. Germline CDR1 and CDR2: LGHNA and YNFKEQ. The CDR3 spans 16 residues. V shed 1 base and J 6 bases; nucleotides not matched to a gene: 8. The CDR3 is CASSQGAGGFGNEQFF. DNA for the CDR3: TGTGCCAGCAGCCAAGGGGCGGGAGGATTCGGCAATGAGCAGTTCTTC.

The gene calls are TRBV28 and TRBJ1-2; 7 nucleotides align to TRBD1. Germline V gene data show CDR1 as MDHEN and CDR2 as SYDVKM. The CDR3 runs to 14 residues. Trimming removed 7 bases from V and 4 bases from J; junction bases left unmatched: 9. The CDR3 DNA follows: TGTGCCAGCACCATGACAGGGCTGGGCTATGGCTACACCTTC. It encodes CASTMTGLGYGYTF.